These 25 T cell receptor beta chains came from one sample sequenced in a study of blood T cell repertoires in COVID-19. The data were produced by immunoSEQ multiplex PCR, yet TCRdb's version contains in-frame clones alone and is incomplete. Among nearly 55,000 clones, around 84% were seen once, and the ten largest hold 12%. Sequencing was performed on peripheral blood. The receptors originated from a man in his 70s with active COVID-19.

This rearrangement joins TRBV9 to TRBJ1-2; D uncertain. Trimming took off 4 bases at V and 7 bases at J, with 8 bases between the two ends. This CDR3 region has 11 residues. Germline V CDR1 and CDR2: SGDLS, YYNGEE. CDR3: CASSLAGGYTF. CDR3 DNA sequence: TGTGCCAGCAGCTTAGCGGGTGGCTACACCTTC.

This clone was picked up a small number of times. V and J are TRBV4-3 and TRBJ2-1; 7 nucleotides match TRBD2. This CDR3 is 14 amino acids long. Germline V gene sequence: CDR1 LGHNA, CDR2 YSLEER. The J segment lost 7 bases and the V segment lost 0 bases, leaving 3 bases of the junction unmatched. CDR3 nucleotide sequence: TGCGCCAGCAGCCAAGAGGGGGGGAGAAATGAGCAGTTCTTC. Its translation: CASSQEGGRNEQFF.

J is TRBJ2-7 and V is TRBV14, with TRBD2 as a possible D gene (7 bases). The CDR3 loop spans 16 amino acids. Looked up from germline, CDR1 is SGHDN and CDR2 is FVKESK. V lost 1 base, J lost 0 bases, and 13 bases lay in between. The CDR3 sequence is CASSQVVGGGSYEQYF. The CDR3 region has the DNA TGTGCCAGCAGCCAAGTAGTAGGGGGGGGCTCCTACGAGCAGTACTTC.

The chain uses TRBV7-8 and TRBJ2-1; TRBD2 agrees at 9 bases. V lost 2 bases, J lost 8 bases, and 4 bases stayed unmatched. CDR1 SGHVS and CDR2 FQNEAQ come from the germline V gene. This CDR3 region has 14 residues. The CDR3 loop is CASSLIAGGDEQFF. CDR3 DNA sequence: TGTGCCAGCAGCTTAATTGCGGGGGGGGATGAGCAGTTCTTC.

V usage is TRBV4-2 and J usage is TRBJ2-5, with D tentatively TRBD2 (6 bases). This CDR3 is 15 amino acids long. Per germline, CDR1 LGHNA and CDR2 YNFKEQ. Trimming left V 3 bases short and J 4 bases short, with 15 bases between. For the CDR3, the DNA is TGTGCCAGCAGCCACCCCGGGGAGGTGCTAGAGACCCAGTACTTC. Residues: CASSHPGEVLETQYF.

The chain links TRBV6-6 to TRBJ2-2, with D possibly matching TRBD2 (5 bases). Germline CDR1 is MNHNY and CDR2 is SVGAGI (reference sequence). This CDR3 is 14 amino acids long. Trimming took off 5 bases at V and 2 bases at J, with 9 bases between the two ends. CDR3 loop: CASSLTINTGELFF. In DNA, the CDR3 is TGTGCCAGCAGTCTGACTATCAACACCGGGGAGCTGTTTTTT.

J is TRBJ1-4 and V is TRBV4-1; no clear D gene. The V end was cut by 4 bases, the J end by 0 bases, with 9 bases between. From germline, CDR1 is MGHRA and CDR2 YSYEKL. The CDR3 consists of 15 residues. This CDR3 reads CASSRALSTNEKLFF. CDR3 sequence (DNA): TGCGCCAGCAGCCGGGCGTTATCAACTAATGAAAAACTGTTTTTT.

For this clone: An end of the junction does not agree with germline; a read error may underlie this. V gene TRBV7-7 combines with J gene TRBJ2-1, with D perhaps matching TRBD2 (5 bases). CDR3 length: 14 residues. The V gene's germline CDR1 is SSHAT and CDR2 FNYEAQ (reference sequence). This CDR3 is CASSQTLGPNEQFF. DNA for the CDR3: TGTGCTAGCAGCCAAACACTAGGACCCAATGAGCAGTTCTTC.

The chain employs TRBV7-2 and TRBJ2-5, with TRBD1 matching over 7 bases. The CDR3 covers 15 residues. Trimming removed 1 base from V and 1 base from J; junction bases left unmatched: 3. The germline V gene encodes CDR1 SGHTA and CDR2 FQGNSA. The CDR3 DNA sequence: TGTGCCAGCAGCTTAGGACAGGGATCCCAAGAGACCCAGTACTTC. Encoded protein: CASSLGQGSQETQYF.

The chain has TRBV6-2 or TRBV6-3 and TRBJ1-2; D gene uncertain. Germline assignment: CDR1 MNHEY and CDR2 SVGEGT. V was pared by 5 bases and J by 7 bases, with 11 bases between. The CDR3 sequence is 12 residues long. The CDR3 sequence: CASSPGLGGYTF. The CDR3 DNA reads TGTGCCAGCAGTCCAGGATTGGGTGGCTACACCTTC.

This clone was counted a few times. The V gene is TRBV5-1, the J gene TRBJ2-7; maybe TRBD1 (6 bases). Deletions cut 4 bases from V and 6 bases from J, with 17 bases between. Germline values: CDR1 SGHRS, CDR2 YFSETQ. The length of the CDR3 is 14 residues. The chain's CDR3 is CASSPTGTPSEQYF. As DNA, the CDR3 is TGCGCCAGCAGCCCTACAGGGACACCCTCCGAGCAGTACTTC.

The chain has TRBV10-3 and TRBJ1-1; D remains unclear. V dropped 4 bases and J dropped 5 bases, with 5 bases sitting between them. The V gene's germline CDR1 is ENHRY and CDR2 SYGVKD. There are 11 residues in the CDR3. This CDR3 is CAISGQTEAFF. Here the CDR3 DNA reads TGTGCCATCAGTGGGCAGACTGAAGCTTTCTTT.

The rearrangement joins TRBV7-9 to TRBJ1-1, with a possible D match to TRBD1 (6 bases). The germline V gene has CDR1 SEHNR and CDR2 FQNEAQ (reference sequence). CDR3 length equals 13 residues. Deletions cut 4 bases from V and 4 bases from J, with 10 bases between. The CDR3 here is CASSYRVSTEAFF. The CDR3 DNA is TGTGCCAGCAGCTACAGGGTTAGCACTGAAGCTTTCTTT. Full variable domain (outside the CDR3, taken from reference TRBV7-9 and TRBJ1-1): DTGVSQNPRHKITKRGQNVTFRCDPISEHNRLYWYRQTLGQGPEFLTYFQNEAQLEKSRLLSDRFSAERPKGSFSTLEIQRTEQGDSAMYLCASSYRVSTEAFFGQGTRLTVV.

This clone has just one count. This chain uses TRBV7-9 with TRBJ1-2, with 7 bases that match TRBD1. CDR1 is SEHNR and CDR2 is FQNEAQ in the germline V gene (reference sequence). The CDR3 extends over 15 amino acids. Trimming at V came to 5 bases and at J to 4 bases, leaving 10 bases not matched to a gene. The CDR3 sequence: CASSPTMGTVYGYTF. DNA for the CDR3: TGTGCCAGCAGCCCAACAATGGGGACAGTCTATGGCTACACCTTC.

The chain uses TRBV25-1 and TRBJ2-5, with 8 bases matching TRBD2. The ends lost 9 bases at V and 5 bases at J; junction bases unmatched: 14. The V gene's germline CDR1 is MGHDK and CDR2 SYGVNS. This CDR3 is built from 15 residues. This chain's CDR3 is CASTERGTLRETQYF. CDR3 in DNA: TGTGCCAGTACGGAGCGGGGGACCTTACGGGAGACCCAGTACTTC.

The V and J genes are TRBV27 and TRBJ1-2, with 7 bases matching TRBD1. V trimming: 4 bases; J trimming: 4 bases; junction bases outside the gene matches: 9. Germline V CDR1 and CDR2: MNHEY, SMNVEV (reference sequence). This CDR3 region has 15 residues. CDR3 in DNA: TGTGCCAGCAGTTCCCCCTTTACAGGGGCCTATGGCTACACCTTC. Translation gives CASSSPFTGAYGYTF.

This chain links TRBV19 with TRBJ2-3, with D possibly being TRBD1 (6 bases). V was trimmed by 5 bases and J by 0 bases, leaving 24 bases between them. CDR1 and CDR2 (germline): LNHDA, SQIVND (reference sequence). The CDR3 sequence is 19 residues long. CDR3 region: CASSFNWGLGGSSTDTQYF. The DNA for the CDR3 is TGTGCCAGTAGTTTTAATTGGGGGCTAGGGGGTTCTAGCACAGATACGCAGTATTTT. The full variable domain, in which reference TRBV19 and TRBJ2-3 provide the parts outside the CDR3, is DGGITQSPKYLFRKEGQNVTLSCEQNLNHDAMYWYRQDPGQGLRLIYYSQIVNDFQKGDIAEGYSVSREKKESFPLTVTSAQKNPTAFYLCASSFNWGLGGSSTDTQYFGPGTRLTVL.

By share, this clone counts as medium-sized (0.01 to 0.1%). V and J are TRBV5-5 and TRBJ1-6, with 9 positions matching TRBD1. J was trimmed by 6 bases and V by 4 bases; bases with no gene match: 8. CDR3 length: 16 amino acids. In germline, CDR1 is SGHKS, CDR2 YYEKEE (reference sequence). The CDR3 DNA reads as TGTGCCAGCAGCAATAAACAGGGGGCGGGTAATTCACCCCTCCACTTT. Translated, it gives CASSNKQGAGNSPLHF.

The chain combines TRBV7-8 with TRBJ2-5, with no clear D. Per the germline V gene, CDR1 is SGHVS and CDR2 is FQNEAQ. With 3 bases removed from V and 7 bases from J, the gap between germline ends came to 12 bases. This CDR3 has 13 amino acids. In DNA, the CDR3 is TGTGCCAGCAGCTTCCCGGGTTTGGGGACCCAGTACTTC. Encoded protein: CASSFPGLGTQYF.

This clone was seen a few times. Written as DNA, the CDR3 is TGTGCCAGCAGCTTGACAGGTGGCAATCAGCCCCAGCATTTT. It specifies CASSLTGGNQPQHF. The chain carries TRBV7-3 and TRBJ1-5; weak D call: TRBD1 (6 bases). From germline, CDR1 is SGHTA and CDR2 FQGTGA. The CDR3 is made up of 14 amino acids. V was shortened by 3 bases and J by 2 bases, with 8 bases between the two germline ends.

The chain combines TRBV9 with TRBJ1-2; 7 bases match TRBD1. The CDR3 runs to 15 residues. With 4 bases clipped from V and 7 bases from J, the junction kept 13 bases outside the gene matches. Per the germline V gene, CDR1 is SGDLS and CDR2 is YYNGEE. CDR3 sequence (DNA): TGTGCCAGCAGCACCCCCCAGGGGGGTAAGGCTGGCTACACCTTC. Protein: CASSTPQGGKAGYTF.

The J gene is TRBJ1-6, the V gene TRBV27; tentative D call: TRBD1 (5 bases). The germline V gene has CDR1 MNHEY and CDR2 SMNVEV (reference sequence). The CDR3 length is 16 residues. V was pared by 2 bases and J by 7 bases, with 15 bases between. The CDR3 nucleotides read TGTGCCAGCAGTTTACGTGGCGGGGCAGGAAATTCACCCCTCCACTTT. Its translation: CASSLRGGAGNSPLHF.

The chain uses TRBV7-2 and TRBJ2-3; TRBD1 might be the D (5 bases). This CDR3 comprises 14 residues. The V gene's germline CDR1 is SGHTA and CDR2 FQGNSA. Between the trimmed V and J ends, which lost 5 bases and 2 bases, there was a span of 11 bases. The CDR3 is CASSLTAFTDTQYF. CDR3 sequence (DNA): TGTGCCAGCAGCCTGACAGCCTTCACAGATACGCAGTATTTT. The variable domain in full, with the rest retrieved from reference TRBV7-2 and TRBJ2-3, is GAGVSQSPSNKVTEKGKDVELRCDPISGHTALYWYRQSLGQGLEFLIYFQGNSAPDKSGLPSDRFSAERTGGSVSTLTIQRTQQEDSAVYLCASSLTAFTDTQYFGPGTRLTVL.

The chain links TRBV27 to TRBJ1-5; tentative D call: TRBD1 (6 bases). The CDR3 totals 15 residues. Trimming took 6 bases from V and 3 from J, leaving 15 bases between them. Per the germline V gene, CDR1 is MNHEY and CDR2 is SMNVEV (reference sequence). This CDR3 is CASRQGPGANQPQHF. Here the CDR3 DNA reads TGTGCCAGCAGGCAAGGACCAGGGGCCAATCAGCCCCAGCATTTT.

This clone has just a few counts. This chain connects TRBV20-1 to TRBJ2-1, with 7 bases that match TRBD2. This CDR3 comprises 14 residues. Germline values: CDR1 DFQATT, CDR2 SNEGSKA (reference sequence). V shed 5 bases, J shed 3 bases, and the junction held 7 bases outside the gene matches. CDR3 DNA: TGCAGTGCTGGTGGCACTAGCGACTACAATGAGCAGTTCTTC. Translating it yields CSAGGTSDYNEQFF.